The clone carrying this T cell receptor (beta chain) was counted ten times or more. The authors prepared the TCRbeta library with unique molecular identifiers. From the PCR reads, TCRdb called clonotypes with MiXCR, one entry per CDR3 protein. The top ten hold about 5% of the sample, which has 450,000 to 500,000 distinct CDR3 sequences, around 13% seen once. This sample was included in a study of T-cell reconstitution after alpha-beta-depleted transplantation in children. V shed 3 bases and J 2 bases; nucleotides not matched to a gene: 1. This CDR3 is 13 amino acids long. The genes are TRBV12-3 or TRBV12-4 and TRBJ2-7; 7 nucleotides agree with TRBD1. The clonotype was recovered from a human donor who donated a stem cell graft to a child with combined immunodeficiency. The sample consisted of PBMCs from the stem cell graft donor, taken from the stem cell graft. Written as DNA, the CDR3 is TGTGCCAGCAGTTTTCAGGGGGCCTACGAGCAGTACTTC. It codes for CASSFQGAYEQYF.